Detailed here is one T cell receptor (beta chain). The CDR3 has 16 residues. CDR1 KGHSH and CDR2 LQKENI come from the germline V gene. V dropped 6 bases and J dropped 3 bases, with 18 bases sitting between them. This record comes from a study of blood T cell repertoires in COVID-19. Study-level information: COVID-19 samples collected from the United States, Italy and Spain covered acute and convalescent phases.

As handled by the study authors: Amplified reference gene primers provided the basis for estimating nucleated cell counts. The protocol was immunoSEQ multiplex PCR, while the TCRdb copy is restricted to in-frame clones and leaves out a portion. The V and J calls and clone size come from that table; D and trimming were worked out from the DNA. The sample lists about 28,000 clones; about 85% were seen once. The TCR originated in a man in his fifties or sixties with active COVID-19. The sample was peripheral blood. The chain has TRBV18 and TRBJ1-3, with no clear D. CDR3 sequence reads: CASSQFGESGGNTIYF. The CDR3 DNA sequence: TGTGCCAGCTCCCAATTTGGGGAGAGTGGTGGAAACACCATATATTTT. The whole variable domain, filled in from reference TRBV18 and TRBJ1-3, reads NAGVMQNPRHLVRRRGQEARLRCSPMKGHSHVYWYRQLPEEGLKFMVYLQKENIIDESGMPKERFSAEFPKEGPSILRIQQVVRGDSAAYFCASSQFGESGGNTIYFGEGSWLTVV.